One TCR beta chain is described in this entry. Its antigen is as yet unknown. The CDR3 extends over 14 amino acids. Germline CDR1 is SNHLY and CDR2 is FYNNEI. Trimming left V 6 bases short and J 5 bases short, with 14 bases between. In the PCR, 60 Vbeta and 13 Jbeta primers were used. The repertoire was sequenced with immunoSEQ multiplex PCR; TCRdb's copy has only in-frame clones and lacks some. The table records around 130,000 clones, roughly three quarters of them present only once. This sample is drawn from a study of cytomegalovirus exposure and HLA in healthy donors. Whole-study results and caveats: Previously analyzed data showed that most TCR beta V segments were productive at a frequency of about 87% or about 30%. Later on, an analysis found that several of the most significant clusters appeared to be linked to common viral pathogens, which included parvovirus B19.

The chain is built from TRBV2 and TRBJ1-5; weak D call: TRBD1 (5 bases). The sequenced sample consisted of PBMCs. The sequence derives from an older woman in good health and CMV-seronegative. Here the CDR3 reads CASSTGDYYQPQHF. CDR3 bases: TGTGCCAGCAGCACGGGGGACTACTATCAGCCCCAGCATTTT.